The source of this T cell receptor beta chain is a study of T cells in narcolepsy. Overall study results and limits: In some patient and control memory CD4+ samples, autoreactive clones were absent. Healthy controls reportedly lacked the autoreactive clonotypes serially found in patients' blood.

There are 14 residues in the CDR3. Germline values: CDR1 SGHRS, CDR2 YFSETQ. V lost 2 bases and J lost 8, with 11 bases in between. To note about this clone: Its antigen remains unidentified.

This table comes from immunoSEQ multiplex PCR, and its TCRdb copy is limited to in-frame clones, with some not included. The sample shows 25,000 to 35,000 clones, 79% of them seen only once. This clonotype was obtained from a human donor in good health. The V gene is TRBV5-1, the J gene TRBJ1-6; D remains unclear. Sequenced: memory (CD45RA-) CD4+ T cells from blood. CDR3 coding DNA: TGCGCCAGCAGCTTTCGGTCCGAGGATTCACCCCTCCACTTT. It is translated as CASSFRSEDSPLHF.